A selection of T cell receptor beta chains follows, all from one sample in a study of cytomegalovirus exposure and HLA in healthy donors. Produced via immunoSEQ multiplex PCR; TCRdb's table is partial and in-frame only. The sample consists of about 99,000 clones, less than 85% of them appearing once. Specimen: PBMCs. These TCRs come from a woman under 30 in good health and CMV-seropositive. Both conserved end residues are part of each CDR3. A D gene is named only where the DNA matches it firmly. The size of a clone is reported for some rows only, either as once, few or many, or as a class for expanded clones.

cdr3_nt	cdr3_aa	j_call	v_call	d_call	clone_size
TGTGCCAGCAGCCCCCGGTCGACCGGGGAGCTGTTTTTT	CASSPRSTGELFF	TRBJ2-2	TRBV9	-	-
TGTGCCAGCAGCGTCCGGACAGGGTACGATGGCTACACCTTC	CASSVRTGYDGYTF	TRBJ1-2	TRBV9	TRBD1	few
TGTGCCAGCTCACCAGCGGGGACGGGGGCTAACTATGGCTACACCTTC	CASSPAGTGANYGYTF	TRBJ1-2	TRBV18	-	-
TGTGCCAGTAGTCCACAGGGGAACTCCTACAATGAGCAGTTCTTC	CASSPQGNSYNEQFF	TRBJ2-1	TRBV19	TRBD1	once
TGTGCCAGCAGGGGACAGTATAATTCACCCCTCCACTTT	CASRGQYNSPLHF	TRBJ1-6	TRBV2	TRBD1	-
TGTGCCATCAGTGAGATTACTAGCGGGAGGGCCGGGTCTAGTGAGCAGTACTTC	CAISEITSGRAGSSEQYF	TRBJ2-7	TRBV10-3	TRBD2	-
TGCAGCGCGGGACAGAAAAACACCGGGGAGCTGTTTTTT	CSAGQKNTGELFF	TRBJ2-2	TRBV29-1	TRBD1	-
TGTGCCAGCTCACCAGGGACAGGTACGTCCATGAACACTGAAGCTTTCTTT	CASSPGTGTSMNTEAFF	TRBJ1-1	TRBV18	TRBD1	-
TGCGCCAGCAGAAGGAGCTCCTACAATGAGCAGTTCTTC	CASRRSSYNEQFF	TRBJ2-1	TRBV5-1	-	-
TGTGCCAGCAGCTTAGCGCGGACTAGGGCCTACGAGCAGTACTTC	CASSLARTRAYEQYF	TRBJ2-7	TRBV7-8	TRBD2	few
TGTGCCAGCAGTGCCTTACGGGGCACCGGGGAGCTGTTTTTT	CASSALRGTGELFF	TRBJ2-2	TRBV27	-	-
TGTGCCACATCCGGGACAGGGGTTAACTATGGCTACACCTTC	CATSGTGVNYGYTF	TRBJ1-2	TRBV28	TRBD1	-